This TCR beta chain was found in a study of cytomegalovirus exposure and HLA in healthy donors. Regarding this clone: Its antigen remains unknown.

These donors counted as nominally healthy when sampled, but unrecorded immune exposures were likely. Germline-derived CDR1 and CDR2 are SGHTA and FQGNSA. There are 15 residues in the CDR3. V was trimmed by 2 bases and J by 5 bases, leaving 15 bases between them. 60 Vbeta and 13 Jbeta primers were used in PCR. Generated by immunoSEQ multiplex PCR, the TCRdb table keeps only in-frame clones and is missing some. The sample includes around 160,000 clones, roughly 80% of them seen just once. Study findings and constraints: TCR beta sequences numbering 15,000 to 20,000 were associated with HLA alleles at 0.05 false discovery rate in a later analysis. TCR beta chain V- and J-gene trimming was linked, in a later analysis, to a missense variant in DCLRE1C. Beyond CMV serostatus, there was no information to go on about immune exposure.

This TCR was recovered from a man over 45 in good health and CMV-seropositive. V gene TRBV7-2 combines with J gene TRBJ1-2; D perhaps matches TRBD1 (6 bases). The specimen was PBMCs. The CDR3 spells CASSLSPGTPYGYTF. CDR3 nucleotides: TGTGCCAGCAGCTTAAGTCCCGGGACACCTTATGGCTACACCTTC.